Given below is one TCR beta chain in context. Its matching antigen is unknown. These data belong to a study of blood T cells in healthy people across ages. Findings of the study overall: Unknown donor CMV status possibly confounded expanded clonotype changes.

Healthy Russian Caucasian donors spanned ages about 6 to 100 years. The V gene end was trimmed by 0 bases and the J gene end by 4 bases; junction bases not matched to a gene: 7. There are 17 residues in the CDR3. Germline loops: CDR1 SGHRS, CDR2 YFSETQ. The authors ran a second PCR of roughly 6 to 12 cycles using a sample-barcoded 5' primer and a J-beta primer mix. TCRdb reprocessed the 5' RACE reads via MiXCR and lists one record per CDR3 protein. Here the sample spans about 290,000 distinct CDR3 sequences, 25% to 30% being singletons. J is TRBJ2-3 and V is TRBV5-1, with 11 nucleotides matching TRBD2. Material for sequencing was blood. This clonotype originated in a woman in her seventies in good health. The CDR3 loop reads CASSLGLAGGVADTQYF. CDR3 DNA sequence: TGCGCCAGCAGCTTGGGGCTAGCGGGAGGAGTGGCAGATACGCAGTATTTT.